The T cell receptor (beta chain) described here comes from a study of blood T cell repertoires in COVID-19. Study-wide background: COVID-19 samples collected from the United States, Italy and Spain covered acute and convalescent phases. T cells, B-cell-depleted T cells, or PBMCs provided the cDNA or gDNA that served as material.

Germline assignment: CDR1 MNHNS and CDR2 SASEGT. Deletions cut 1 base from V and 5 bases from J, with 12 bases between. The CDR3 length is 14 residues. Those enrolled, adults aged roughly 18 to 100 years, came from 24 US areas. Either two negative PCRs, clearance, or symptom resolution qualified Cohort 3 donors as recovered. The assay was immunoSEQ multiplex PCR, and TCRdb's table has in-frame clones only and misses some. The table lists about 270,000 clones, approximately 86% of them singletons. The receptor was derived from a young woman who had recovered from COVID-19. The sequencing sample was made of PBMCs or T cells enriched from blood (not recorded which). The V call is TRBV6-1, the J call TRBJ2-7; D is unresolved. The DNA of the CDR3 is TGTGCCAGCAGTGAAGGAGTGTGGCAGGACGAGCAGTACTTC. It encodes CASSEGVWQDEQYF.